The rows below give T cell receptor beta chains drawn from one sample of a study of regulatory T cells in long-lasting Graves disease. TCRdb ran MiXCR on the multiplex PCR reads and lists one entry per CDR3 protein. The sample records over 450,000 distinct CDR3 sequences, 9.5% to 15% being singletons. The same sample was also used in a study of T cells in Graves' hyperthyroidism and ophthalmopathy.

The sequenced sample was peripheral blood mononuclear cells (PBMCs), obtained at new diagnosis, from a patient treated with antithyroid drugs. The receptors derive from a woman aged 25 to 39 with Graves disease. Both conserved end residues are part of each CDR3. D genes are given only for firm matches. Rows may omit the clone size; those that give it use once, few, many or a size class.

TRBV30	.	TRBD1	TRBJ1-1	CAWILGDRASFF	TGTGCCTGGATACTGGGGGACAGGGCCTCTTTCTTT
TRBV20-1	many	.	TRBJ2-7	CSANRLGRSSYEQYF	TGCAGTGCAAACCGCCTGGGACGTTCCTCCTACGAGCAGTACTTC
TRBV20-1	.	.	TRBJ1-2	CSARDPGGPNYGYTF	TGCAGTGCTAGAGATCCGGGGGGGCCTAACTATGGCTACACCTTC
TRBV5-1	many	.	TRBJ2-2	CASSLARDGPTNTGELFF	TGCGCCAGCAGCTTGGCTAGGGACGGACCTACGAACACCGGGGAGCTGTTTTTT
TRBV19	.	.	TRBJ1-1	CASSTGATEAFF	TGTGCCAGTAGTACAGGGGCCACTGAAGCTTTCTTT
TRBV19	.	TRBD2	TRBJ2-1	CASSSIRTSGENEQFF	TGTGCCAGTAGCTCAATCCGGACTAGCGGAGAGAATGAGCAGTTCTTC
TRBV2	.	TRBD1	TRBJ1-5	CASLGQTRGQPQHF	TGTGCCAGCCTGGGACAGACGAGGGGTCAGCCCCAGCATTTT
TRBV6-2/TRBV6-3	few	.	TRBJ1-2	CASTWVTGYYGYTF	TGTGCCAGCACCTGGGTCACGGGATACTATGGCTACACCTTC
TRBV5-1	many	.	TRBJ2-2	CASSLGHRDPNTGELFF	TGCGCCAGCAGCTTGGGGCACAGGGACCCGAACACCGGGGAGCTGTTTTTT
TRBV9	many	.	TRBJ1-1	CASSVGGETEAFF	TGTGCCAGCAGCGTAGGCGGGGAAACTGAAGCTTTCTTT
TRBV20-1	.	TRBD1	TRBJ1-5	CSALRGEGAQPQHF	TGCAGTGCTCTTAGGGGGGAGGGGGCACAGCCCCAGCATTTT
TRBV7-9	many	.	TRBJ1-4	CASSFPGSRGEKLFF	TGTGCCAGCAGCTTTCCGGGCTCCAGAGGCGAAAAACTGTTTTTT
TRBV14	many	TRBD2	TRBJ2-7	CASSLMSSGSDEQYF	TGTGCCAGCAGCCTAATGTCTAGCGGGAGTGACGAGCAGTACTTC
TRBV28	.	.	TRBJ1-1	CASRKTGLGTEAFF	TGTGCCAGCAGAAAGACAGGACTTGGCACTGAAGCTTTCTTT
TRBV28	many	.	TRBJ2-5	CASSLYHTQRETQYF	TGTGCCAGCAGTTTGTACCATACCCAGAGAGAGACCCAGTACTTC
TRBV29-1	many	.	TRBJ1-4	CSVEWTDEKLFF	TGCAGCGTCGAATGGACGGATGAAAAACTGTTTTTT
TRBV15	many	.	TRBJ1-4	CATSREWHGENEKLFF	TGTGCCACCAGCAGAGAGTGGCACGGGGAGAATGAAAAACTGTTTTTT
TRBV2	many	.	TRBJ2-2	CASKILGDTGELFF	TGTGCCAGCAAAATTTTAGGGGATACCGGGGAGCTGTTTTTT
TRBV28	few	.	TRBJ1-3	CASRKPLGHSLPRGNTIYF	TGTGCCAGCAGGAAGCCTCTAGGACATAGCCTACCGAGGGGAAACACCATATATTTT
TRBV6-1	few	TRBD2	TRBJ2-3	CASSHGTSGRISDTQYF	TGTGCCAGCAGCCATGGGACTAGCGGGAGAATATCAGATACGCAGTATTTT
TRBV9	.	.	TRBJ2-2	CASSVVGPPTGELFF	TGTGCCAGCAGCGTAGTAGGGCCGCCCACCGGGGAGCTGTTTTTT
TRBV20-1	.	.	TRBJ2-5	CSARAFYSRQETQYF	TGCAGTGCTAGAGCATTCTACTCCCGTCAAGAGACCCAGTACTTC
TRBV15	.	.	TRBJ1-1	CATSRQDNEAFF	TGTGCCACCAGCAGGCAGGACAATGAAGCTTTCTTT
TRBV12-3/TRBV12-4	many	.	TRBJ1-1	CASSPQRVGYRTEAFF	TGTGCCAGCAGTCCCCAGAGGGTCGGGTATCGCACTGAAGCTTTCTTT